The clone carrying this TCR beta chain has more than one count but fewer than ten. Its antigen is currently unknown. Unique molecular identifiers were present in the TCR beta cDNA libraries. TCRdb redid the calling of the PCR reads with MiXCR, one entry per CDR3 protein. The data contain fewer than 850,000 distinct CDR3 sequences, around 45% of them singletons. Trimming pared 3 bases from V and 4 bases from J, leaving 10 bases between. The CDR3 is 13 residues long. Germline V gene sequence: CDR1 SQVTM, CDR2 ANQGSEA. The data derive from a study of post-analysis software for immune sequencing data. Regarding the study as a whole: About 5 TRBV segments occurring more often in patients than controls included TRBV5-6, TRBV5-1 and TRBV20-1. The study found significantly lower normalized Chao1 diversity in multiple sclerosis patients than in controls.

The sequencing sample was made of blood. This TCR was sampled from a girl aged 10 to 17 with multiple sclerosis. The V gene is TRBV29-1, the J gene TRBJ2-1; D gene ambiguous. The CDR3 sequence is CSVDSLRYNEQFF. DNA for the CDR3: TGCAGCGTTGATAGCCTTCGTTACAATGAGCAGTTCTTC.